The sequence of this T cell receptor beta chain was determined in a study of Graves' ophthalmopathy and Graves' hyperthyroidism. Study-wide context: Samples of peripheral blood were obtained at initial diagnosis, prior to treatment of any kind. Findings of the study overall: Among thyroid clonotypes expanded above 0.001 frequency, most also appeared in blood.

Amplifying from RNA transcripts, the study obtained TCR beta CDR3 regions. Second-round multiplex PCR came after first-round RT-PCR with HTBI primers. TCRdb ran MiXCR on the multiplex PCR reads and lists one entry per CDR3 protein. The table has about 170,000 distinct CDR3 sequences, around two fifths seen once. Many counts were recorded for this clonotype. What it binds is unknown. One end of the junction is discordant with germline, which a read error may explain. The CDR3 loop spans 14 amino acids. Per the germline V gene, CDR1 is MNHEY and CDR2 is SMNVEV (reference sequence). This clonotype originated in a woman in her thirties or forties with Graves' ophthalmopathy. V is TRBV27 and J is TRBJ2-7; 11 nucleotides agree with TRBD1. The source material was peripheral blood. CDR3 loop: CANSLGTGGYEQYF. For the CDR3, the DNA is TGTGCCAACAGTTTAGGGACAGGGGGTTACGAGCAGTACTTC.